These 19 T cell receptor beta chains came from one sample sequenced in a study of identical twins. TCRdb called the 5' RACE reads again in MiXCR, with one record for every CDR3 protein. The repertoire holds about 890,000 distinct CDR3 sequences, with roughly an eighth as singletons. These data were also reused for a study on yellow fever vaccine responses in identical twins.

The sample taken for sequencing was PBMCs. These receptors were taken from a woman aged 18-29 years in good health.

This clonotype was observed many times. The rearrangement joins TRBV6-6 to TRBJ2-5; D gene unclear. The CDR3 is 12 residues long. Germline values: CDR1 MNHNY, CDR2 SVGAGI (reference sequence). V was trimmed by 1 base and J by 1 base, leaving 1 base between them. The CDR3 DNA reads as TGTGCCAGCAGTTACTTCCAAGAGACCCAGTACTTC. It yields the protein CASSYFQETQYF.

This clonotype was seen a handful of times. The rearrangement uses TRBV7-3 and TRBJ2-2; 7 nucleotides align to TRBD2. After removal of 1 base from V and 5 bases from J, the junction contained 7 bases not matched to a gene. Germline V CDR1 and CDR2: SGHTA, FQGTGA. The CDR3 sequence is 16 residues long. CDR3 residues: CASSLMAQGGTGELFF. In nucleotides, the CDR3 is TGTGCCAGCAGCTTAATGGCGCAGGGAGGGACCGGGGAGCTGTTTTTT.

Here the CDR3 DNA reads TGTGCCAGCAGCCAATGGAGGGGGGGCATGGATGAGCAGTTCTTC. Protein product: CASSQWRGGMDEQFF. The chain joins TRBV4-2 to TRBJ2-1; weak D call: TRBD2 (7 bases). Germline V gene sequence: CDR1 LGHNA, CDR2 YNFKEQ. The CDR3 loop spans 15 amino acids. With 2 bases removed from V and 8 bases from J, the gap between germline ends came to 16 bases.

This clonotype was counted many times. For the CDR3, the DNA is TGCGCCAGCAGCCTTGGAGGGACTAGTAAAAACATTCAGTACTTC. Translation: CASSLGGTSKNIQYF. The chain employs TRBV5-1 and TRBJ2-4; 8 bases are shared with TRBD2. CDR3 length: 15 residues. J lost 4 bases, V lost 4 bases, and 7 bases had no gene match. The V gene's germline CDR1 is SGHRS and CDR2 YFSETQ.

This clonotype came up once. CDR3: CASNRAGAPGEQFF. The CDR3, as DNA: TGCGCCAGCAATAGAGCGGGGGCCCCCGGCGAGCAGTTCTTC. The V call is TRBV5-1, the J call TRBJ2-1, with 8 bases that match TRBD2. In germline, CDR1 is SGHRS, CDR2 YFSETQ. The CDR3 runs 14 residues. Trimming removed 6 bases from V and 10 bases from J; junction bases left unmatched: 12.

The rearrangement joins TRBV7-9 to TRBJ2-1; D may be TRBD1 (6 bases). CDR1 is SEHNR and CDR2 is FQNEAQ in the germline V gene (reference sequence). This CDR3 region has 14 residues. Between the trimmed V and J ends, which lost 5 bases and 12 bases, there was a span of 20 bases. In DNA, the CDR3 is TGTGCCAGCAGCCCCGGACAGCTGGGGACGGGGCAGTTCTTC. Encoded protein: CASSPGQLGTGQFF.

The chain recombines TRBV7-8 with TRBJ2-3, with TRBD2 matching 11 bases. J gave up 5 bases and V 6 bases, and 10 bases lay outside the gene matches. Per the germline V gene, CDR1 is SGHVS and CDR2 is FQNEAQ. The CDR3 is 16 amino acids. This CDR3 is CASSIGLAGGIDTQYF. In nucleotides, the CDR3 is TGTGCCAGCAGTATAGGGCTAGCGGGAGGTATAGATACGCAGTATTTT.

The genes are TRBV9 and TRBJ2-2; 7 bases match TRBD1. The V gene end was trimmed by 2 bases and the J gene end by 8 bases; junction bases not matched to a gene: 9. This CDR3 is 15 amino acids long. Germline CDR1 and CDR2: SGDLS and YYNGEE. The DNA of the CDR3 is TGTGCCAGCAGCGTCCAAGGGGGCGCGAGGGGGGAGCTGTTTTTT. Amino acid sequence: CASSVQGGARGELFF.

This clonotype was seen a few times. V is TRBV3-1 and J is TRBJ2-3; 7 nucleotides align to TRBD2. The CDR3 contains 16 residues. The germline V gene encodes CDR1 LGHDT and CDR2 YNNKEL (reference sequence). J was trimmed by 4 bases and V by 4 bases; bases with no gene match: 11. The CDR3: CASSRLALEGADTQYF. In nucleotides, the CDR3 is TGTGCCAGCAGCCGACTAGCACTAGAAGGGGCAGATACGCAGTATTTT.

This clonotype occurred a few times. The J gene is TRBJ1-3, the V gene TRBV5-1; D remains ambiguous. V lost 0 bases and J lost 4, with 11 bases in between. CDR1 and CDR2 (germline): SGHRS, YFSETQ. This CDR3 has 15 amino acids. The CDR3 DNA is TGCGCCAGCAGCTTGGGGGAGTTTTCAGGAAACACCATATATTTT. Encoded protein: CASSLGEFSGNTIYF.

This clonotype was seen a handful of times. The chain joins TRBV10-3 to TRBJ2-2; TRBD2 matches 13 bases. Per the germline V gene, CDR1 is ENHRY and CDR2 is SYGVKD. The CDR3 has 16 amino acids. The J segment lost 4 bases and the V segment lost 4 bases, leaving 3 bases of the junction unmatched. This CDR3 is CAISVLAGGPTGELFF. The CDR3 bases are TGTGCCATCAGTGTACTAGCGGGAGGGCCCACCGGGGAGCTGTTTTTT.

This clonotype came up a few times. V and J are TRBV5-1 and TRBJ2-1, with 8 bases identical to TRBD2. The V and J ends lost 0 bases and 5 bases, in that order; junction bases with no gene match: 4. Per germline, CDR1 SGHRS and CDR2 YFSETQ. CDR3 size: 15 residues. CDR3 nucleotide sequence: TGCGCCAGCAGCTTGGAGGGGACTAGGCACAATGAGCAGTTCTTC. This codes for CASSLEGTRHNEQFF.

The rearrangement joins TRBV6-1 to TRBJ2-2, with TRBD2 matching over 9 bases. Looked up from germline, CDR1 is MNHNS and CDR2 is SASEGT. The junction had 10 bases not matched to a gene; V was cut back by 6 bases and J by 2 bases. The CDR3 has 17 residues. CDR3 in amino acids: CASSSVREGLNTGELFF. CDR3 DNA: TGTGCCAGCAGCTCGGTGCGGGAGGGCCTCAACACCGGGGAGCTGTTTTTT.

This sequence joins TRBV12-3 or TRBV12-4 and TRBJ1-5, with D possibly being TRBD1 (6 bases). The CDR3 contains 13 residues. V dropped 6 bases and J dropped 9 bases, with 15 bases sitting between them. CDR3 loop: CASREGWGPPQHF. CDR3 in DNA: TGTGCCAGCAGAGAAGGGTGGGGGCCGCCCCAGCATTTT.

In its sample, this clonotype was seen many times. One end of the junction is discordant with germline, which a read error may explain. The chain joins TRBV5-1 to TRBJ2-3, with D perhaps TRBD1 or TRBD2 (5 bases each). Germline V CDR1 and CDR2: SGHRS, YFSETQ. This CDR3 has 13 residues. CDR3 sequence: CASSSGTTDTQYF. CDR3 nucleotides: TGTGCCAGCAGTTCTGGGACCACAGATACGCAGTATTTT.

This clonotype turned up a few times. This sequence joins TRBV20-1 and TRBJ2-1; the D is unclear. V lost 5 bases and J lost 4, with 15 bases in between. The germline gives CDR1 DFQATT, CDR2 SNEGSKA (reference sequence). The CDR3 is 14 amino acids. The CDR3 here is CSALGSGRYNEQFF. The CDR3 bases are TGCAGTGCTCTAGGGTCGGGCCGGTACAATGAGCAGTTCTTC.

The gene calls are TRBV15 and TRBJ2-1; 8 bases match TRBD2. The V gene end was trimmed by 0 bases and the J gene end by 4 bases; junction bases not matched to a gene: 5. CDR1 is LNHNV and CDR2 is YYDKDF in the germline V gene (reference sequence). CDR3 size: 16 residues. The CDR3 loop reads CATSRDFQRGYNEQFF. The CDR3 bases are TGTGCCACCAGCAGAGATTTCCAGCGGGGGTACAATGAGCAGTTCTTC.

This clonotype was recorded a few times. The V gene is TRBV2, the J gene TRBJ1-1; D is undetermined. The CDR3 length is 12 residues. V lost 7 bases and J lost 0, with 6 bases in between. The V gene's germline CDR1 is SNHLY and CDR2 FYNNEI. DNA for the CDR3: TGTGCCAGCATGCAGCTGAACACTGAAGCTTTCTTT. It encodes CASMQLNTEAFF.

This clonotype has ten or more counts. The rearrangement joins TRBV20-1 to TRBJ2-7; possibly TRBD2 for D (6 bases). V dropped 0 bases and J dropped 3 bases, with 15 bases sitting between them. The CDR3 length is 15 residues. CDR1 and CDR2 from the germline V gene are DFQATT and SNEGSKA (reference sequence). This CDR3 is CSARDLAGTGYEQYF. DNA for the CDR3: TGCAGTGCTAGAGATTTGGCGGGGACGGGCTACGAGCAGTACTTC.